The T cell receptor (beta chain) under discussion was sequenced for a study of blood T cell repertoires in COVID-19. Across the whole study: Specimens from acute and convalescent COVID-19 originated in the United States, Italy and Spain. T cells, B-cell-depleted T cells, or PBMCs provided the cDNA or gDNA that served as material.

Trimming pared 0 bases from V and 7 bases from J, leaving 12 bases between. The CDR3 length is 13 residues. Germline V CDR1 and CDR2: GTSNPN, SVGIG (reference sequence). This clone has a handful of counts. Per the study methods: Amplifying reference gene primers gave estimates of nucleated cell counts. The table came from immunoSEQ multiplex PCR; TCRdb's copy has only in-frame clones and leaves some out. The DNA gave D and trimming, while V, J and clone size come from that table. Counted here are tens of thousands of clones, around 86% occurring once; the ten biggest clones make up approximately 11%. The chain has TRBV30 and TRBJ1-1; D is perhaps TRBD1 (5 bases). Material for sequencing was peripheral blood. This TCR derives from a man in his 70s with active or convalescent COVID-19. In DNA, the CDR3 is TGTGCCTGGAGTGTGACAGTGATGTATGAAGCTTTCTTT. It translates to CAWSVTVMYEAFF.